Listed below are T cell receptor beta chains from one sample, sequenced in a study of metastatic and nonmetastatic thyroid tumors. TCRdb re-called the PCR reads through MiXCR. The sample lists 35,000 to 40,000 clones, 26% occurring once. The specimen was blood. The receptors here all came from a female donor with papillary thyroid cancer or a benign thyroid nodule (not recorded which). Some clones in this sample may be carry-over from other donors' samples. Both conserved end residues are part of each CDR3. Fields, in order: J gene, CDR3 length, clone size, V gene, CDR3 protein. The size field is filled for only some rows; it gives once, few, many or a size class.

TRBJ2-7 18 few TRBV27 CASSLNPKRYSNSYEQYF
TRBJ2-7 14 many TRBV6-2/TRBV6-3 CASSYASGQHEQYF
TRBJ1-1 14 many TRBV5-1 CASRTRQGAPEAFF
TRBJ2-7 16 NA TRBV11-2 CASSSPLAGYSYEQYF
TRBJ1-1 16 many TRBV10-1 CASSGPGQDGYTEAFF
TRBJ2-1 13 many TRBV10-1 CASSDLQGKEQFF
TRBJ2-1 13 NA TRBV20-1 CSARDSTANEQFF
TRBJ1-2 14 NA TRBV20-1 CSARVSTGNYGYTF
TRBJ2-7 15 many TRBV7-2 CASSLASSGAYEQYF
TRBJ1-6 16 NA TRBV27 CASSLFRDRENSPLHF
TRBJ2-1 15 many TRBV7-9 CASSPQAGLVNEQFF
TRBJ1-1 15 NA TRBV5-1 CASTLSGTVNTEAFF
TRBJ2-7 15 many TRBV4-1 CASSQDRGVAYEQYF
TRBJ1-5 14 NA TRBV3-1 CASSHGRGNQPQHF
TRBJ2-7 14 NA TRBV6-1 CASRKLAGAYEQYF
TRBJ1-1 16 once TRBV7-8 CASSLGQSFLNTEAFF
TRBJ2-1 14 many TRBV3-1 CASRRSGSDNEQFF
TRBJ2-3 13 many TRBV7-2 CASSLDWGDTQYF
TRBJ2-3 13 few TRBV29-1 CSVGGGPTDTQYF
TRBJ1-5 17 many TRBV4-1 CASSLRPGTGDRQPQHF
TRBJ1-1 14 many TRBV7-2 CASSPQGSNTEAFF
TRBJ2-5 14 many TRBV18 CASSPPSGVETQYF
TRBJ2-7 15 NA TRBV7-2 CASSSLYSEDYEQYF
TRBJ1-6 14 many TRBV5-5 CASSFTRQGSPLHF
TRBJ1-4 14 NA TRBV18 CASSTTNQGQKLFF
TRBJ2-7 10 many TRBV5-8 CASSSLGQYF
TRBJ1-5 13 NA TRBV20-1 CSASAGRDQPQHF
TRBJ2-7 11 NA TRBV12-3/TRBV12-4 CASSATYEQYF
TRBJ2-1 16 few TRBV6-1 CAISEGLEGIYNEQFF
TRBJ1-5 12 NA TRBV15 CATRDQNQPQHF
TRBJ2-3 11 NA TRBV30 CAWSLSDTQYF
TRBJ2-7 15 few TRBV28 CASSKIGTVPYEQYF
TRBJ1-2 15 many TRBV27 CASYNPRGSGYGYTF
TRBJ1-1 14 many TRBV7-2 CASSLGVGEAEAFF
TRBJ1-4 12 medium-sized TRBV6-1 CASSTGYEKLFF